The T cell receptor beta chain described here comes from a study of blood T cell repertoires in COVID-19. In the study overall: Some COVID-19 samples were acute and others convalescent; all came from the United States, Italy and Spain.

The study drew participants aged about 18 to 95 years from 20 to 30 US areas. Clinical histories supplied by participants themselves formed the basis of cohort assignment. For recovered donors of Cohort 3, there were two negative PCRs, clearance, or symptom resolution. Here immunoSEQ multiplex PCR was the method, and the copy in TCRdb shows in-frame clones only, minus some. The table includes approximately 170,000 clones, around four fifths detected once. Germline CDR1 reads DFQATT; CDR2 reads SNEGSKA (reference sequence). This CDR3 has 11 amino acids. Between the trimmed V and J ends, which lost 1 base and 6 bases, there was a span of 6 bases.

This chain joins TRBV20-1 and TRBJ1-1; a possible D gene is TRBD1 (5 bases). The specimen was PBMCs or T cells enriched from blood (not recorded which). This clonotype originated in a woman in her forties or fifties who had recovered from COVID-19. The CDR3 DNA reads TGCAGTGCTAGAGGGGGCTCTGAAGCTTTCTTT. Protein product: CSARGGSEAFF.